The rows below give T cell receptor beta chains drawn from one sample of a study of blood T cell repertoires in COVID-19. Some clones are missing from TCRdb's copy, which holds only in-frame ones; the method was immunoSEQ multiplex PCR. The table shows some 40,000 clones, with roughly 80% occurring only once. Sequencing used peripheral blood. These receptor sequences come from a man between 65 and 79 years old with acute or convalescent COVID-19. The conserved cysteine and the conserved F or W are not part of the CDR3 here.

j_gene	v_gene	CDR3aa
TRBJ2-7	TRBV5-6	ASSFGSGEEQY
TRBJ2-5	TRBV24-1	ATSLGQGQETQY
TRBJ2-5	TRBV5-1	ASSQRTGQETQY
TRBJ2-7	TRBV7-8	ASSFRTSGSYEQY
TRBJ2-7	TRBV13	ASSLQGLFYEQY
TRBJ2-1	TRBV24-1	ATSVAGGDNEQF
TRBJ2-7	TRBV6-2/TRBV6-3	ASSYNAGQGNNEQY
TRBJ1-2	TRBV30	AWTYREGGYT
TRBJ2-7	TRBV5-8	ASSPRGQGFYEQY
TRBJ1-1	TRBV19	ASSIRVQGNTEAF
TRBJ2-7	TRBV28	ASSTTDRVPYEQY
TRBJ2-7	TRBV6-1	ASSEYGRAYEQY
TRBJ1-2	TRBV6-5	ASSYPGGYGYT
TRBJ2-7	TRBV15	ATSRGQGAGANYEQY
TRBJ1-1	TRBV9	ASSPRTGGNTEAF
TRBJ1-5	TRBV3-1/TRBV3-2	ASSLSARGTSNQPQH